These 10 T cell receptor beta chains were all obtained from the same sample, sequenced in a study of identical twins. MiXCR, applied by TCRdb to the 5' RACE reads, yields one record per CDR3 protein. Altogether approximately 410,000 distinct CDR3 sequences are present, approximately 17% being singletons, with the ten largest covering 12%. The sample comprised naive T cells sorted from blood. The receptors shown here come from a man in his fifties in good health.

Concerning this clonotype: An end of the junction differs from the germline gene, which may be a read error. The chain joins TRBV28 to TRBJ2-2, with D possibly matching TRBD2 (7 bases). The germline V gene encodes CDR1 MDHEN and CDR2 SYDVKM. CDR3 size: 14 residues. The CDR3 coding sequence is TGTGCCAGCCTGGGGGGGCCGAAGACCGGGGAGCTGTTTTTT. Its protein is CASLGGPKTGELFF.

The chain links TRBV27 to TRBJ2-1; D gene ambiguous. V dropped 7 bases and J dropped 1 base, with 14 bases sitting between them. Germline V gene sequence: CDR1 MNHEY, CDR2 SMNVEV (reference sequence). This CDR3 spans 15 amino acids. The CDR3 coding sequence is TGTGCCAGCAAACTGGCCGACAATTCCTACAATGAGCAGTTCTTC. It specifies CASKLADNSYNEQFF.

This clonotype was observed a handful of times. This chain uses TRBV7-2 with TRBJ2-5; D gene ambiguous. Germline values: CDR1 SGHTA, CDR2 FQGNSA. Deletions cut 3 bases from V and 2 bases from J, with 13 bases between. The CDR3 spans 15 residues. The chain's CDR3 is CASSFSGPTQETQYF. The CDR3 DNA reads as TGTGCCAGCAGCTTCTCCGGCCCTACTCAAGAGACCCAGTACTTC.

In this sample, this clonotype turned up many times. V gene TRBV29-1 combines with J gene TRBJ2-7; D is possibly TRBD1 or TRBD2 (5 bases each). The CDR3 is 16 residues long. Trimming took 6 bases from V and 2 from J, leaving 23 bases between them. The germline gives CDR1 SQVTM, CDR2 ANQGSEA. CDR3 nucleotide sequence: TGCAGCGTAACCAAGTTGAAGGTATGGGGGACCTACGAGCAGTACTTC. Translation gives CSVTKLKVWGTYEQYF.

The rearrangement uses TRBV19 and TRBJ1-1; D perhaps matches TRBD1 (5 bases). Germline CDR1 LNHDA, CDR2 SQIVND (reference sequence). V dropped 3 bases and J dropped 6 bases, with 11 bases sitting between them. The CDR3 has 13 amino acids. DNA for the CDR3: TGTGCCAGTAGTATTTACGGGGGACCTGAAGCTTTCTTT. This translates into CASSIYGGPEAFF. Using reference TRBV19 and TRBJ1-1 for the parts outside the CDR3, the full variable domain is DGGITQSPKYLFRKEGQNVTLSCEQNLNHDAMYWYRQDPGQGLRLIYYSQIVNDFQKGDIAEGYSVSREKKESFPLTVTSAQKNPTAFYLCASSIYGGPEAFFGQGTRLTVV.

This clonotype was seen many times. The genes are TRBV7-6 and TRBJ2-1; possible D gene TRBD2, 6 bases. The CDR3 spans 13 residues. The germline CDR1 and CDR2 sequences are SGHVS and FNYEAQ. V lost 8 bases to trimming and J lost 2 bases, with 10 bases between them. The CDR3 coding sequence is TGTGCCAGCGGGTCTAGCGCCTACAATGAGCAGTTCTTC. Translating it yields CASGSSAYNEQFF.

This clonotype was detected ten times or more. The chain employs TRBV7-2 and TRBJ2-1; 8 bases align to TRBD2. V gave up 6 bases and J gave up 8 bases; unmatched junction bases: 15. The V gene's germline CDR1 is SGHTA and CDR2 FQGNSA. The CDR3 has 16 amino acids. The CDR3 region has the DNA TGTGCCAGCAGTCATAGGCGTCACGTGACTAGCGATGAGCAGTTCTTC. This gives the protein CASSHRRHVTSDEQFF.

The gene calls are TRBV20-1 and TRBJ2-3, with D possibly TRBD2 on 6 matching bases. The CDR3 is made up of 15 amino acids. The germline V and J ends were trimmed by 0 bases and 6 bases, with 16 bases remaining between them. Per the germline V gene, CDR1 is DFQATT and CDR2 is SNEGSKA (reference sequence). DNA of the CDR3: TGCAGTGCTAGAGATGATTTCGGGAGTCAGGATACGCAGTATTTT. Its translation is CSARDDFGSQDTQYF.

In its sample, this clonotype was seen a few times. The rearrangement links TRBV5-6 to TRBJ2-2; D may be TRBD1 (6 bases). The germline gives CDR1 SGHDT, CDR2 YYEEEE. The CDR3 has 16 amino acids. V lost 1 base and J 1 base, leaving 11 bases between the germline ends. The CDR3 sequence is CASSLLIRGNTGELFF. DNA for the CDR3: TGTGCCAGCAGCTTGCTTATCAGGGGGAACACCGGGGAGCTGTTTTTT.

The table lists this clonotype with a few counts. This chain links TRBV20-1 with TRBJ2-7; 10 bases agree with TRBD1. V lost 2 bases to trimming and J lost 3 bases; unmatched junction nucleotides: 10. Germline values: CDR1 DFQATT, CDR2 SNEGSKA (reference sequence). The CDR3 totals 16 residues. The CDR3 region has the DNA TGCAGTGCTAGAAGAAGCCGGGACAGGGGTATCTACGAGCAGTACTTC. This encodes CSARRSRDRGIYEQYF.